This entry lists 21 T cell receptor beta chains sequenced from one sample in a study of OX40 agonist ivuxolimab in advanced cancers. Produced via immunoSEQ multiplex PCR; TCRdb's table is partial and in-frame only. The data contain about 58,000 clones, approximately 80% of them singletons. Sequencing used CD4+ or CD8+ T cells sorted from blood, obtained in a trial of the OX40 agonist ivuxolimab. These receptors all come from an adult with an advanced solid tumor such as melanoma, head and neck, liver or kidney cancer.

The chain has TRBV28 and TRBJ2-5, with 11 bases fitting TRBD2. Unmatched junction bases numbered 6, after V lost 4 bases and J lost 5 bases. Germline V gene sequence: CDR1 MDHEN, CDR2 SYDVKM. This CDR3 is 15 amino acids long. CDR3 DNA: TGTGCCAGCAGTTCTACTAGCGGGGGAAGTGAGACCCAGTACTTC. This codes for CASSSTSGGSETQYF.

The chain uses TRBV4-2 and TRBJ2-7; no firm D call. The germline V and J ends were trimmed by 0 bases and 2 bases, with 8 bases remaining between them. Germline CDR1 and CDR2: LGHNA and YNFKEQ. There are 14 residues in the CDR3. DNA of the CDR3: TGTGCCAGCAGCCAAGAGGGTCTAGCCTACGAGCAGTACTTC. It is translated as CASSQEGLAYEQYF.

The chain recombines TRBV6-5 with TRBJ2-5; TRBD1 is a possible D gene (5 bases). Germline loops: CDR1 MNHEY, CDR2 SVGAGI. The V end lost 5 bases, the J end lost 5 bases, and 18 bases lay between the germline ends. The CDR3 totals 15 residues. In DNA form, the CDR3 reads TGTGCCAGCAGTAAAACGCAGGGTATTGGGGAGACCCAGTACTTC. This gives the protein CASSKTQGIGETQYF.

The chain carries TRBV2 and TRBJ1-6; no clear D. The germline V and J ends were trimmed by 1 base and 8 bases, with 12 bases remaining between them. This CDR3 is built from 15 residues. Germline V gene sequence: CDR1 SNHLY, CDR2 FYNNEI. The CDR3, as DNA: TGTGCCAGCAGTGAAGAGGCGAGGAGGGATTCACCCCTCCACTTT. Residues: CASSEEARRDSPLHF.

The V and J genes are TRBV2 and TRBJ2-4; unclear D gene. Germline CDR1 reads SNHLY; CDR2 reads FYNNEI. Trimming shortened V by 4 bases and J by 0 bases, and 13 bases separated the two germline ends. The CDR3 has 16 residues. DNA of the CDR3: TGTGCCAGCAGTGGTGCCGGAACTCTAGCCAAAAACATTCAGTACTTC. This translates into CASSGAGTLAKNIQYF. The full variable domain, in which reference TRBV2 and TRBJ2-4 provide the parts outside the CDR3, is EPEVTQTPSHQVTQMGQEVILRCVPISNHLYFYWYRQILGQKVEFLVSFYNNEISEKSEIFDDQFSVERPDGSNFTLKIRSTKLEDSAMYFCASSGAGTLAKNIQYFGAGTRLSVL.

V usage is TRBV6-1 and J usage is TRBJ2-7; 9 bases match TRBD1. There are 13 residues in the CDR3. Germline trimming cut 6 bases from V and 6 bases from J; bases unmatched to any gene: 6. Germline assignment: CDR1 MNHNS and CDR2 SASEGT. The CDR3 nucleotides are TGTGCCAGCAGGGTACAGGGGGCGTCCGAGCAGTACTTC. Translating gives CASRVQGASEQYF.

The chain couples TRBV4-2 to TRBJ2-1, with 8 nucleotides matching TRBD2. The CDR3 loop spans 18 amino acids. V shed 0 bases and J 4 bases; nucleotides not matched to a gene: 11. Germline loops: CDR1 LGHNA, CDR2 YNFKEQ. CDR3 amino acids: CASSQDEFGGVRYNEQFF. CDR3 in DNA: TGTGCCAGCAGCCAAGATGAGTTCGGGGGGGTAAGGTACAATGAGCAGTTCTTC.

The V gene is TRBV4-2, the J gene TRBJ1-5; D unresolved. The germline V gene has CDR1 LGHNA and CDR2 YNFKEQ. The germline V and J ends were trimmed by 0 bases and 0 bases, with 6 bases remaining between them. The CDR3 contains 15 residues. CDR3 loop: CASSQDGRSNQPQHF. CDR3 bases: TGTGCCAGCAGCCAAGACGGACGTAGCAATCAGCCCCAGCATTTT.

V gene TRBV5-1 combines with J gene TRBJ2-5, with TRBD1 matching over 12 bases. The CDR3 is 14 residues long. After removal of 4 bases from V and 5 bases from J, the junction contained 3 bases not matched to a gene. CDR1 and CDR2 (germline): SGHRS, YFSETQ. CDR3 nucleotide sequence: TGCGCCAGCAGCGCTGGGACAGGGGGCGAGACCCAGTACTTC. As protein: CASSAGTGGETQYF.

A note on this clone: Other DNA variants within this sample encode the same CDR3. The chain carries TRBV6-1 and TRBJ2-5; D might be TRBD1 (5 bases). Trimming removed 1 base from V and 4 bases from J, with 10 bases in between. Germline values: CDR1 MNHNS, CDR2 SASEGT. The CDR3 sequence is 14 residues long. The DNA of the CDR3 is TGTGCCAGCAGTGAAGGGTGGGGCGGAGAGACCCAGTACTTC. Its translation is CASSEGWGGETQYF.

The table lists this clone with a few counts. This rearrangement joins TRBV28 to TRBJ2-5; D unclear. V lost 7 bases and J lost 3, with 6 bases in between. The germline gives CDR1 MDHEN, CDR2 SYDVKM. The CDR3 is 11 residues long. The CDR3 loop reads CASTSEETQYF. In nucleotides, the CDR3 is TGTGCCAGCACCTCTGAAGAGACCCAGTACTTC.

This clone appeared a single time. Written as DNA, the CDR3 is TGTGCCAGCAGTTACTGGGGCGGTGGGAACACTGAAGCTTTCTTT. Translated: CASSYWGGGNTEAFF. The J gene is TRBJ1-1, the V gene TRBV6-5, with D perhaps matching TRBD1 (5 bases). CDR3 size: 15 residues. Germline V gene data show CDR1 as MNHEY and CDR2 as SVGAGI. The V end was cut by 1 base, the J end by 1 base, with 10 bases between.

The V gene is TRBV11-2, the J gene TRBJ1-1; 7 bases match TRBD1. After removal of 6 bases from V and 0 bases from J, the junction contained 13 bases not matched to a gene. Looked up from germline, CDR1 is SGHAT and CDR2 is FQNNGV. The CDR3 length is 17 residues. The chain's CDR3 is CASSSQGPLTMNTEAFF. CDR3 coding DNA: TGTGCCAGCAGTTCACAGGGGCCGTTGACAATGAACACTGAAGCTTTCTTT.

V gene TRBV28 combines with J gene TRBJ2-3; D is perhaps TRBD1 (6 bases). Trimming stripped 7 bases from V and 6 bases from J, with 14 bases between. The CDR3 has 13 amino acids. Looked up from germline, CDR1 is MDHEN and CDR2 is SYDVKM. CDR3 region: CASKDSATDTQYF. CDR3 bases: TGTGCCAGCAAGGACAGCGCGACTGATACGCAGTATTTT.

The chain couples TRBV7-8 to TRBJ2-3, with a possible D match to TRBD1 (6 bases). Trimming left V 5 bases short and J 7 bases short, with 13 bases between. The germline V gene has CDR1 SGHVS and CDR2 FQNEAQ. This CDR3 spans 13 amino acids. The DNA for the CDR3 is TGTGCCAGCAGCCAAAACAGGGAAAATACGCAGTATTTT. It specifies CASSQNRENTQYF.

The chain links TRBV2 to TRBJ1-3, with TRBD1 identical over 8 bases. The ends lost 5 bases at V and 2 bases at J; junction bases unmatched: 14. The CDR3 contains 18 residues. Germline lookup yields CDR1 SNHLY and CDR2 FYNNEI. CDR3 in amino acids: CASSYNLGQDFTGNTIYF. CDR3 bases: TGTGCCAGCAGTTATAATCTGGGACAGGATTTTACTGGAAACACCATATATTTT.

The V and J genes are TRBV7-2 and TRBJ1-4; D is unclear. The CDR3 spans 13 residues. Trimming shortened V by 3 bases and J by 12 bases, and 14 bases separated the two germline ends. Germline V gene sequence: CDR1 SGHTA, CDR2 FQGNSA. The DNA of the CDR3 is TGTGCCAGCAGCTTTGCAGGCCCAAAGGAACTGTTTTTT. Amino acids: CASSFAGPKELFF.

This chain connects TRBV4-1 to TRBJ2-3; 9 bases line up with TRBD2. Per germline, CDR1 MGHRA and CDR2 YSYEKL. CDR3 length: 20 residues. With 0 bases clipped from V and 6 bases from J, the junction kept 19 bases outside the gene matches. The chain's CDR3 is CASSQDTPASGVGGVDTQYF. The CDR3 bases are TGCGCCAGCAGCCAAGATACGCCGGCTAGCGGGGTAGGGGGTGTGGATACGCAGTATTTT.

CDR3 loop: CASSLQGLVMNTEAFF. The CDR3, as DNA: TGTGCCAGCAGCTTACAGGGGTTGGTCATGAACACTGAAGCTTTCTTT. This rearrangement joins TRBV7-9 to TRBJ1-1; D possibly corresponds to TRBD1 (6 bases). The CDR3 has 16 residues. Germline assignment: CDR1 SEHNR and CDR2 FQNEAQ (reference sequence). V lost 2 bases, J lost 0 bases, and 13 bases lay in between.

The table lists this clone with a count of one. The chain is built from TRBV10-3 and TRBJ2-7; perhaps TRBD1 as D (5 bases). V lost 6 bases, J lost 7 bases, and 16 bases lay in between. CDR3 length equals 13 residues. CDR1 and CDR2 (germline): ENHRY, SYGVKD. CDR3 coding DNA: TGTGCCATCAGCCAAACAGGTTCTGGAGAGCAGTACTTC. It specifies CAISQTGSGEQYF.

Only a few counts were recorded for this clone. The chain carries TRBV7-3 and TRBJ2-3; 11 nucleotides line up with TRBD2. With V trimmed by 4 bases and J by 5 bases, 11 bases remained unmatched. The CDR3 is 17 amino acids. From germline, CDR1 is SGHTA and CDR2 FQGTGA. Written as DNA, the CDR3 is TGTGCCAGCAGCTCGGTGACACTAGCGGGGGTCCAAGATACGCAGTATTTT. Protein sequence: CASSSVTLAGVQDTQYF.